The clone carrying this T cell receptor (beta chain) has only one observation. No antigen is known for it. This entry is derived from a study of brain T cells in children with intractable seizures. Study-level results: Absence of clones before surgery may stem from lower sequencing depth.

Trimming stripped 5 bases from V and 7 bases from J, with 15 bases between. CDR3 size: 15 residues. Germline V gene sequence: CDR1 MRHNA, CDR2 SNTAGT. Time point defined: blood from clinic visit 5 months post-surgery; TSC patient then seizure free. Sequencing was limited to surgery cases with top T cell transcript signatures in brain tissue. Before surgery, patients took at least one anti-epileptic drug. Measured with immunoSEQ multiplex PCR; TCRdb has only the in-frame clones, and not every one. The profile shows under 400,000 clones, about 94% of them singletons. The chain is built from TRBV6-4 and TRBJ1-6; D is perhaps TRBD1 (5 bases). The clonotype comes from a boy younger than two with tuberous sclerosis and intractable seizures. The specimen was peripheral blood, collected 4 to 6 months after surgery. The CDR3 coding sequence is TGTGCCAGCAGTCCCACCGACAGCGCCAATTCACCCCTCCACTTT. Its translation: CASSPTDSANSPLHF.